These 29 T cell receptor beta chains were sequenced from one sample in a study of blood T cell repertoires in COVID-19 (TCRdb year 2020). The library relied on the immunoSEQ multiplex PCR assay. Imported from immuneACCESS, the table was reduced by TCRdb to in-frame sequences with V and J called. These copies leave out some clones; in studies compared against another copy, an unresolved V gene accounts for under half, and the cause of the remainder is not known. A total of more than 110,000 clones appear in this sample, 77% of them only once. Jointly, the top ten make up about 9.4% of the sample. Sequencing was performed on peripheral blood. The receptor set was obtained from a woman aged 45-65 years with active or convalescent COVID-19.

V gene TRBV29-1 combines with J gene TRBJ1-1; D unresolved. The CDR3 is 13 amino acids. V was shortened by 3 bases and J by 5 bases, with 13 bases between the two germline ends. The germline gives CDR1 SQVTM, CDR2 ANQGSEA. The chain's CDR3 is CSVEEGTRTEAFF. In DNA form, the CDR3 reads TGCAGCGTTGAGGAGGGTACTCGGACTGAAGCTTTCTTT. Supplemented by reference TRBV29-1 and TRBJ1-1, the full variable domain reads SAVISQKPSRDICQRGTSLTIQCQVDSQVTMMFWYRQQPGQSLTLIATANQGSEATYESGFVIDKFPISRPNLTFSTLTVSNMSPEDSSIYLCSVEEGTRTEAFFGQGTRLTVV.

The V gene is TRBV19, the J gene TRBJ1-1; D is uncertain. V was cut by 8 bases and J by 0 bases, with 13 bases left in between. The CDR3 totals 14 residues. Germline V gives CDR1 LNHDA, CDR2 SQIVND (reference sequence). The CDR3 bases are TGTGCCAGTGCCACACCTCCCCTGAACACTGAAGCTTTCTTT. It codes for CASATPPLNTEAFF.

The CDR3 loop is CSVFRGVGETQYF. CDR3 coding DNA: TGCAGCGTTTTTCGGGGGGTCGGGGAGACCCAGTACTTC. The chain uses TRBV29-1 and TRBJ2-5; 7 bases are a match to TRBD2. CDR1 and CDR2 (germline): SQVTM, ANQGSEA. This CDR3 has 13 residues. With 5 bases clipped from V and 5 bases from J, the junction kept 8 bases outside the gene matches.

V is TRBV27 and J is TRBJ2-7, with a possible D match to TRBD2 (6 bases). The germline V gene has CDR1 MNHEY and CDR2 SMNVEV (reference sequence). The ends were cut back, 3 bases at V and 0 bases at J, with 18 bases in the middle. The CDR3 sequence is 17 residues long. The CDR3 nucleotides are TGTGCCAGCAGTTTGTCCATGGGACGGGGGTCCTCCTACGAGCAGTACTTC. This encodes CASSLSMGRGSSYEQYF.

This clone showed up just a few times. CDR3 amino acids: CASSFQDFKGAFF. CDR3 nucleotide sequence: TGTGCCAGCAGTTTTCAGGACTTTAAGGGAGCTTTCTTT. This sequence joins TRBV12-3 or TRBV12-4 and TRBJ1-1; D is unclear. The CDR3 is 13 residues long. The V end lost 3 bases, the J end lost 10 bases, and 15 bases lay between the germline ends.

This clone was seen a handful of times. The CDR3 is CAISESRPRTPGAKNIQYF. DNA of the CDR3: TGTGCCATCAGTGAGTCGAGGCCTAGGACACCGGGAGCCAAAAACATTCAGTACTTC. The V call is TRBV10-3, the J call TRBJ2-4; a possible D gene is TRBD1 (5 bases). Germline CDR1 is ENHRY and CDR2 is SYGVKD. The CDR3 extends over 19 amino acids. V gave up 0 bases and J gave up 0 bases, with 18 bases separating them.

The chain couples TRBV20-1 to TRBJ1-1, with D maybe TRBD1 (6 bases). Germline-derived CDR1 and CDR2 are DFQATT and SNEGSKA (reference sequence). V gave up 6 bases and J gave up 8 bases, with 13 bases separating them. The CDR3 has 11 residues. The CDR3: CSAPDRTEAFF. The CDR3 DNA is TGCAGTGCACCCGACAGGACGGAAGCTTTCTTT.

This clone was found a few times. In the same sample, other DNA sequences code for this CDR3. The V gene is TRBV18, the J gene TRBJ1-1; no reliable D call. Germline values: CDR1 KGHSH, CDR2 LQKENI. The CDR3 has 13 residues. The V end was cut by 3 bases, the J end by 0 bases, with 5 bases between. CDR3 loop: CASSPAVNTEAFF. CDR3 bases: TGTGCCAGCTCACCGGCAGTGAACACTGAAGCTTTCTTT.

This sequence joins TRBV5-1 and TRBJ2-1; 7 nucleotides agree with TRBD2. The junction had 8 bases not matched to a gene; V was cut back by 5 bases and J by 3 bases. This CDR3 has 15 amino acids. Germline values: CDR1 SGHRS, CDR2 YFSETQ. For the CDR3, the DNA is TGCGCCAGCAGACCTGGACTAGTCGTCTACAATGAGCAGTTCTTC. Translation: CASRPGLVVYNEQFF. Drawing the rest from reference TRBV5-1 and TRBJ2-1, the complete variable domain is KAGVTQTPRYLIKTRGQQVTLSCSPISGHRSVSWYQQTPGQGLQFLFEYFSETQRNKGNFPGRFSGRQFSNSRSEMNVSTLELGDSALYLCASRPGLVVYNEQFFGPGTRLTVL.

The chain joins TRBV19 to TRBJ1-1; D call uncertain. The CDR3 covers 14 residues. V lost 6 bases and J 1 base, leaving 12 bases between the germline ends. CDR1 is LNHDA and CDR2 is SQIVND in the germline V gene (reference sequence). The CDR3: CASRANPQNTEAFF. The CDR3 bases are TGTGCCAGTAGGGCCAACCCCCAGAACACTGAAGCTTTCTTT. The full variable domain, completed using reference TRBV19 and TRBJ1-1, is DGGITQSPKYLFRKEGQNVTLSCEQNLNHDAMYWYRQDPGQGLRLIYYSQIVNDFQKGDIAEGYSVSREKKESFPLTVTSAQKNPTAFYLCASRANPQNTEAFFGQGTRLTVV.

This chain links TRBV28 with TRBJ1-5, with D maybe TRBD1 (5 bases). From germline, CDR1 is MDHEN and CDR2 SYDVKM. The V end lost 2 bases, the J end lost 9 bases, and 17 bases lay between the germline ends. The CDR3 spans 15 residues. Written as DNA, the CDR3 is TGTGCCAGCAGTTTACAGAAAAGGGGTAGGGGGCCCCAGCATTTT. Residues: CASSLQKRGRGPQHF. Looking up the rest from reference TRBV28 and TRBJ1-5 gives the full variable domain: DVKVTQSSRYLVKRTGEKVFLECVQDMDHENMFWYRQDPGLGLRLIYFSYDVKMKEKGDIPEGYSVSREKKERFSLILESASTNQTSMYLCASSLQKRGRGPQHFGDGTRLSIL.

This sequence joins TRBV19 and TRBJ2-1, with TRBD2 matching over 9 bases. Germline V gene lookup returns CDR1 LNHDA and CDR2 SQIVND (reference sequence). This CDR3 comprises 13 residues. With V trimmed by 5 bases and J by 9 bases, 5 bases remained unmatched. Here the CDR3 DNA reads TGTGCCAGTAGTGGTTTAGCGGGAGCTGAGCAGTTCTTC. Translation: CASSGLAGAEQFF.

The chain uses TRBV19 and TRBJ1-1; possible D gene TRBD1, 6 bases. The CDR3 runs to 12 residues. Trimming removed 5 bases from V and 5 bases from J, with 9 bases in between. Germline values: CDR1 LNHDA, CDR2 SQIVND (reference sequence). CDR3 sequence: CASSGRGTEAFF. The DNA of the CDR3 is TGTGCCAGTAGTGGAAGGGGGACTGAAGCTTTCTTT.

CDR3 loop: CASSQDYPGGYEQYF. The CDR3 nucleotides are TGCGCCAGCAGCCAAGATTATCCAGGGGGCTACGAGCAGTACTTC. The V gene is TRBV4-3, the J gene TRBJ2-7, with 7 bases that match TRBD1. V shed 0 bases and J 3 bases; nucleotides not matched to a gene: 5. The CDR3 is 15 residues long. Germline V gene data show CDR1 as LGHNA and CDR2 as YSLEER.

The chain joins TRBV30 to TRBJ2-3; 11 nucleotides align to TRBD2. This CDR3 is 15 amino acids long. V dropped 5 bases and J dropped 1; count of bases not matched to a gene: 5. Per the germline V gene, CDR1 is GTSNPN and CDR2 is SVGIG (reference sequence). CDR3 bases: TGTGCCTGGTCTAAACTAGCGGGGGGCACAGATACGCAGTATTTT. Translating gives CAWSKLAGGTDTQYF.

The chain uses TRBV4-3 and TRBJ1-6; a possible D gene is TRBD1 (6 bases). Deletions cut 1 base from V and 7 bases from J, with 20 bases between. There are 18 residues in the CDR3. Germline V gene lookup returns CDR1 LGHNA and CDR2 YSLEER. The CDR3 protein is CASSQGVGRGQLNSPLHF. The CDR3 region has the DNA TGCGCCAGCAGCCAAGGCGTCGGGCGGGGGCAATTGAATTCACCCCTCCACTTT.

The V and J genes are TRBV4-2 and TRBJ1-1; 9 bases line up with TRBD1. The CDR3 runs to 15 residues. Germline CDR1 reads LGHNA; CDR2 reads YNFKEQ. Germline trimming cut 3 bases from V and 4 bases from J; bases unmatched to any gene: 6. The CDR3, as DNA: TGTGCCAGCAGCCAGAGGACAGGGGAGGGCACTGAAGCTTTCTTT. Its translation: CASSQRTGEGTEAFF.

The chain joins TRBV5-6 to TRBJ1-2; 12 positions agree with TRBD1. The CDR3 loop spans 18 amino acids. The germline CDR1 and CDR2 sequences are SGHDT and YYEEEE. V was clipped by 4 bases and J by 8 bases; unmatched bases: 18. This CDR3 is CASSLLAAKGQGAPGYTF. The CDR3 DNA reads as TGTGCCAGCAGCCTCCTAGCGGCGAAGGGACAGGGGGCGCCCGGCTACACCTTC.

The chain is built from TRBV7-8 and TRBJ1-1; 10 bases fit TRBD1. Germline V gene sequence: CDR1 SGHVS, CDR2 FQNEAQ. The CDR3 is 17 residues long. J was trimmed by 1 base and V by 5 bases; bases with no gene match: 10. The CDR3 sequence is CASSRVLTGGANTEAFF. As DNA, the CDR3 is TGTGCCAGCAGCCGAGTGCTGACAGGGGGCGCGAACACTGAAGCTTTCTTT.

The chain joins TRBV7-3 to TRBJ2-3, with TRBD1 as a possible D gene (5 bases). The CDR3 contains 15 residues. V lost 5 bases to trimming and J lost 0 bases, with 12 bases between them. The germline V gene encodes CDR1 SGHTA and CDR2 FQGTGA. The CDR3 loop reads CASSQQVVSTDTQYF. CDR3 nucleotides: TGTGCCAGCAGCCAACAGGTGGTTAGCACAGATACGCAGTATTTT.

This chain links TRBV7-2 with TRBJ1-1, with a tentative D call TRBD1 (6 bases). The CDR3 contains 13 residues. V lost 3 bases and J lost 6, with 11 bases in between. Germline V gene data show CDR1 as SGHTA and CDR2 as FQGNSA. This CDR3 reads CASSFNRDAEAFF. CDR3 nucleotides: TGTGCCAGCAGCTTCAACAGGGATGCTGAAGCTTTCTTT.

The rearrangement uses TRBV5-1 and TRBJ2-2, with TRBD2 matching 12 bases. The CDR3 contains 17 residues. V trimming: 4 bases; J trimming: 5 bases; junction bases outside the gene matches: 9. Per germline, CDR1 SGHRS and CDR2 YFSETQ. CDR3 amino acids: CASSRTSGDSRTGELFF. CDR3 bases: TGCGCCAGCAGCCGGACTAGCGGGGATTCGAGGACCGGGGAGCTGTTTTTT.

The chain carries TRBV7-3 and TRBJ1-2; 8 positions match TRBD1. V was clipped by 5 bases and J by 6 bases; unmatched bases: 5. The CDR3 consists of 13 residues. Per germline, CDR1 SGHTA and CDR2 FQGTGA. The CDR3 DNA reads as TGTGCCAGCAGCCGCGACAGGGGCGATGGCTACACCTTC. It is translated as CASSRDRGDGYTF.

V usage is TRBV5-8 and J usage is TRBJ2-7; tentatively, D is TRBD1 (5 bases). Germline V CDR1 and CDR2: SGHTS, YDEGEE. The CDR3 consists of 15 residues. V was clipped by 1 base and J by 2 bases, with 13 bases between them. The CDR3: CASSLSLVQAYEQYF. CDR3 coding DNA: TGTGCCAGCAGCTTGTCACTGGTACAGGCCTACGAGCAGTACTTC.

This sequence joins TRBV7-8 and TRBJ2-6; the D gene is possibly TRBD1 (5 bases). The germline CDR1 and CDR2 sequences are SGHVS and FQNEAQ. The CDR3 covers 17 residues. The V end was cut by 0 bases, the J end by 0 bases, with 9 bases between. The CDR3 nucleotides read TGTGCCAGCAGCTTAGCGGCGACAGCCTCTGGGGCCAACGTCCTGACTTTC. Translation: CASSLAATASGANVLTF.

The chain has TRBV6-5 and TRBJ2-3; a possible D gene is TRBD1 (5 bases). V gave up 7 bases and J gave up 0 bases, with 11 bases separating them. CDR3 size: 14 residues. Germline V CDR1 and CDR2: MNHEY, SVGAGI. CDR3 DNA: TGTGCCAGCACCGACAGTCCTAGCACAGATACGCAGTATTTT. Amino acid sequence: CASTDSPSTDTQYF.

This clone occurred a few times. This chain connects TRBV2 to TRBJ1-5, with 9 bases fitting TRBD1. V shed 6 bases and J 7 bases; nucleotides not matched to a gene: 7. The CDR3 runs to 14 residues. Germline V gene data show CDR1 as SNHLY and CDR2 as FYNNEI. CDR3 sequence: CASRDTGGEQPQHF. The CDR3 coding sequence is TGTGCCAGCAGAGATACAGGGGGCGAGCAGCCCCAGCATTTT.

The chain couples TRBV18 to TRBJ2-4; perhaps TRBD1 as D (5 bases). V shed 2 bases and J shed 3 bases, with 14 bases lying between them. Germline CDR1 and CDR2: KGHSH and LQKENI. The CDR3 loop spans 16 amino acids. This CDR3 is CASSPMQQADKNIQYF. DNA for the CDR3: TGTGCCAGCTCACCAATGCAACAGGCCGACAAAAACATTCAGTACTTC.

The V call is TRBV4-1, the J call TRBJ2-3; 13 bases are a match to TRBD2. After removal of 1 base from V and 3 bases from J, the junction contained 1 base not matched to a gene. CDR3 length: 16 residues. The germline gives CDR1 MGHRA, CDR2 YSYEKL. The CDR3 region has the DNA TGCGCCAGCAGCCAAGGGACTAGCGGGAGTACAGATACGCAGTATTTT. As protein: CASSQGTSGSTDTQYF.